This T cell receptor beta chain stems from a study of blood T cell repertoires in COVID-19. The CDR3 spans 12 residues. Germline V gene data show CDR1 as LGHDT and CDR2 as YNNKEL (reference sequence). Trimming left V 4 bases short and J 4 bases short, with 4 bases between. As regards this clone: The same CDR3 also results from other DNA sequences found in this sample.

TCRdb's table, derived via immunoSEQ multiplex PCR, lists solely in-frame clones and lacks some. The table has 70,000 or so clones, around nine tenths seen once. This sequence joins TRBV3-1 (or the pseudogene TRBV3-2) and TRBJ2-2; D remains ambiguous. This clonotype originated in a woman aged 55-69 years with acute or convalescent COVID-19. The sequencing sample was made of peripheral blood. CDR3 in amino acids: CASSRGTGELFF. CDR3 DNA: TGTGCCAGCAGCCGCGGCACCGGGGAGCTGTTTTTT.